This TCR beta chain was captured in a study of cytomegalovirus exposure and HLA in healthy donors. Study outcomes and limitations: Prediction of most subjects' HLA-A and HLA-B alleles by TCR beta sequences was reportedly accurate.

About this clone itself: Its matching antigen is unknown. Sequence at one end of the junction differs from germline and may be a read error.

Germline CDR1 is SGHTA and CDR2 is FQGTGA. CDR3 length: 15 residues. The donors (healthy individuals) were bone marrow donors. With 60 Vbeta and 13 Jbeta primers, the PCR was carried out. Some clones are missing from TCRdb's copy, which holds only in-frame ones; the method was immunoSEQ multiplex PCR. The table has 150,000 to 200,000 clones, roughly 74% seen once; the top ten hold around 8.3%. This sequence originates from a woman aged 40-49 years in good health and CMV-seropositive. The chain links TRBV7-3 to TRBJ2-3; 7 positions agree with TRBD2. Sequencing was performed on PBMCs. The DNA for the CDR3 is TGTTCCAGCAGCACACGGCGGGAGTCCGCAGATACGCAGTATTTT. This sequence encodes CSSSTRRESADTQYF.